The 2 T cell receptor beta chains given below trace back to one sample, sequenced in a study of sequential checkpoint blockade in melanoma. Stated treatment: randomized to nivolumab then ipilimumab (arm A) or the reverse (arm B). The data were produced by immunoSEQ multiplex PCR, yet TCRdb's version contains in-frame clones alone and is incomplete. The sample contains 5,000 to 6,000 clones, 25% to 30% of which appear only once. Sequencing was performed on tumor tissue (inferred from file names), taken from a patient given nivolumab and ipilimumab in sequence. All receptors come from a human donor with melanoma.

The chain has TRBV30 and TRBJ2-7; 11 nucleotides line up with TRBD1. The CDR3 covers 12 residues. Germline values: CDR1 GTSNPN, CDR2 SVGIG (reference sequence). J lost 6 bases, V lost 7 bases, and 5 bases had no gene match. The CDR3 DNA sequence: TGTGCCTCCTCGGGACAGGGGGTCGAGCAGTACTTC. Translation: CASSGQGVEQYF.

This sequence joins TRBV19 and TRBJ1-5; D ambiguous. Germline assignment: CDR1 LNHDA and CDR2 SQIVND (reference sequence). The V end was cut by 5 bases, the J end by 11 bases, with 25 bases between. This CDR3 contains 16 residues. The CDR3 nucleotides are TGTGCCAGTAGTTTAAGATCAGGCGGGGTGCAATCAACCCAGCATTTT. Its translation: CASSLRSGGVQSTQHF.